This TCR beta chain was identified during a study of tumor-infiltrating lymphocytes in localized non-small cell lung cancer. Study-level background: Some samples were collected after neoadjuvant chemotherapy; smokers, never-smokers and several histologies were included. Tumor tissue and non-adjacent uninvolved lung came from each patient. Broader study findings: Not all patients were TCR sequenced, owing to tissue quantity. Tumor T-cell fraction from TCR sequencing was not associated with recurrence-free survival (p = 0.61).

Method: immunoSEQ multiplex PCR; TCRdb's copy keeps in-frame clones and lacks some. Of about 16,000 clones in the sample, about 70% were seen once. With regard to this clone: Its antigen is as yet unknown.

V was pared by 2 bases and J by 1 base, with 22 bases between. CDR1 and CDR2 from the germline V gene are SGHKS and YYEKEE (reference sequence). CDR3 length: 18 amino acids. The sequenced sample was lung tumor tissue. This receptor was identified in a human donor with non-small cell lung cancer. The rearrangement joins TRBV5-5 to TRBJ2-7, with D unclear. DNA of the CDR3: TGTGCCAGCAGCTTTGGTGAAGGCTGGAAACTTAAGTCCTACGAGCAGTACTTC. Translation gives CASSFGEGWKLKSYEQYF.